This T cell receptor (beta chain) came from a study of blood T cell repertoires in COVID-19. Study-level information: The cDNA or gDNA used as material had been derived from T cells, B-cell-depleted T cells, or PBMCs.

V dropped 5 bases and J dropped 6 bases, with 28 bases sitting between them. The germline gives CDR1 LGHDT, CDR2 YNNKEL (reference sequence). CDR3 length: 18 residues. TCRdb's table, derived via immunoSEQ multiplex PCR, lists solely in-frame clones and lacks some. Counted here are 240,000 or so clones, more than 80% occurring once; the ten biggest clones make up 0.87%. The TCR was taken from a middle-aged man who had been exposed to COVID-19. The chain has TRBV3-1 (or the pseudogene TRBV3-2) and TRBJ2-5; D possibly corresponds to TRBD2 (7 bases). Sequences were obtained from PBMCs or T cells enriched from blood (not recorded which). CDR3 sequence reads: CASSYRFSAGAHMKTQYF. As DNA, the CDR3 is TGTGCCAGCAGCTACAGATTCTCTGCGGGGGCTCATATGAAGACCCAGTACTTC.